These 6 T cell receptor beta chains were sequenced from one sample in a study of early T cells in non-severe SARS-CoV-2 infection. MiXCR was run by TCRdb on the 5' RACE reads, yielding one entry per CDR3 protein. The table includes tens of thousands of distinct CDR3 sequences, more than 9% detected once. Source: whole blood, taken at baseline. These receptors all come from an adult who was a healthcare worker with PCR-confirmed SARS-CoV-2 infection or an uninfected control (not recorded which).

This clonotype was detected a few times. The chain joins TRBV7-2 to TRBJ2-7; D call uncertain. V gave up 6 bases and J gave up 4 bases, with 13 bases separating them. CDR3 length: 13 residues. Germline V gene sequence: CDR1 SGHTA, CDR2 FQGNSA. The CDR3, as DNA: TGTGCCAGCAGTTCCGACATACGATACGAGCAGTACTTC. This codes for CASSSDIRYEQYF.

V usage is TRBV2 and J usage is TRBJ2-2; tentatively, D is TRBD2 (5 bases). Trimming removed 9 bases at V and 6 bases at J, with 17 bases between. In germline, CDR1 is SNHLY, CDR2 FYNNEI. The CDR3 length is 14 residues. The CDR3 nucleotides read TGTGCCAGTCGAGTGACGGACTCCCCCGGGGAGCTGTTTTTT. Translating it yields CASRVTDSPGELFF. The entire variable domain, with the rest obtained from reference TRBV2 and TRBJ2-2, is as follows: EPEVTQTPSHQVTQMGQEVILRCVPISNHLYFYWYRQILGQKVEFLVSFYNNEISEKSEIFDDQFSVERPDGSNFTLKIRSTKLEDSAMYFCASRVTDSPGELFFGEGSRLTVL.

This clonotype was picked up a small number of times. The rearrangement uses TRBV27 and TRBJ2-1, with a tentative D call TRBD1 (5 bases). CDR1 and CDR2 from the germline V gene are MNHEY and SMNVEV (reference sequence). This CDR3 region has 17 residues. V shed 5 bases and J shed 5 bases, with 22 bases lying between them. CDR3 loop: CASSRQPFENPNNEQFF. For the CDR3, the DNA is TGTGCCAGCAGTCGACAGCCCTTCGAGAATCCGAACAATGAGCAGTTCTTC.

The table lists this clonotype with a few counts. This chain links TRBV2 with TRBJ2-7; D remains ambiguous. Trimming took off 8 bases at V and 3 bases at J, with 17 bases between the two ends. Per the germline V gene, CDR1 is SNHLY and CDR2 is FYNNEI. This CDR3 is 14 amino acids long. The CDR3 sequence is CASVGLTDFYEQYF. CDR3 nucleotide sequence: TGTGCCAGCGTTGGCCTTACTGACTTCTACGAGCAGTACTTC.

This clonotype was seen only a few times. The chain has TRBV6-4 and TRBJ1-6; D is undetermined. The CDR3 consists of 14 residues. With 7 bases removed from V and 7 bases from J, the gap between germline ends came to 14 bases. From germline, CDR1 is MRHNA and CDR2 SNTAGT. The CDR3, as DNA: TGTGCCAGCACTGCGAATCCGGGGAATTCACCCCTCCACTTT. This codes for CASTANPGNSPLHF.

The CDR3 here is CASSQARDPTNEKLFF. The CDR3 coding sequence is TGCGCCAGCAGCCAAGCGAGAGACCCAACTAATGAAAAACTGTTTTTT. This rearrangement joins TRBV4-1 to TRBJ1-4; the D is unclear. Trimming removed 1 base at V and 0 bases at J, with 9 bases between. Per germline, CDR1 MGHRA and CDR2 YSYEKL. The length of the CDR3 is 16 residues.